A single sample is the source of the 10 T cell receptor beta chains below, sequenced in a study of blood T cell repertoires in COVID-19. Here immunoSEQ multiplex PCR was the method, and the copy in TCRdb shows in-frame clones only, minus some. The table includes about 150,000 clones, roughly 86% detected once. The specimen sequenced was peripheral blood. The source of these receptors is a woman in her fifties or sixties with acute or convalescent COVID-19.

The chain is built from TRBV5-6 and TRBJ1-1, with D unclear. CDR3 length equals 14 residues. CDR1 SGHDT and CDR2 YYEEEE come from the germline V gene. Trimming took off 2 bases at V and 5 bases at J, with 13 bases between the two ends. The CDR3 is CASSFSPSGTEAFF. In DNA form, the CDR3 reads TGTGCCAGCAGCTTTTCCCCCTCCGGGACTGAAGCTTTCTTT. Filled out from reference TRBV5-6 and TRBJ1-1, the complete variable domain reads DAGVTQSPTHLIKTRGQQVTLRCSPKSGHDTVSWYQQALGQGPQFIFQYYEEEERQRGNFPDRFSGHQFPNYSSELNVNALLLGDSALYLCASSFSPSGTEAFFGQGTRLTVV.

This clone was detected once. The rearrangement uses TRBV7-3 and TRBJ2-1, with D perhaps matching TRBD1 (6 bases). Germline CDR1 and CDR2: SGHTA and FQGTGA. The CDR3 length is 14 residues. V lost 5 bases and J 7 bases, leaving 15 bases between the germline ends. The CDR3 DNA reads as TGTGCCAGCAGCCCGACCCACAGGGTAAATGAGCAGTTCTTC. Translation: CASSPTHRVNEQFF.

The rearrangement links TRBV21-1 to TRBJ1-6. TRBV21-1 is marked as a pseudogene. The CDR3 totals 15 residues. The CDR3 region has the DNA TGTGCCAGCAGCAAAGGGAACGGAGGAAATTCACCCCTCCACTTT. Translation gives CASSKGNGGNSPLHF.

The genes are TRBV13 and TRBJ2-7; D unclear. V was pared by 2 bases and J by 3 bases, with 14 bases between. This CDR3 region has 15 residues. From germline, CDR1 is PRHDT and CDR2 FYEKMQ (reference sequence). CDR3 loop: CASSLSLPNYYEQYF. The DNA of the CDR3 is TGTGCCAGCAGCTTAAGTCTTCCTAATTACTACGAGCAGTACTTC.

The chain employs TRBV3-1 (or the pseudogene TRBV3-2) and TRBJ2-3; TRBD2 aligns across 11 bases. Germline values: CDR1 LGHDT, CDR2 YNNKEL (reference sequence). This CDR3 has 16 amino acids. The V segment lost 5 bases and the J segment 4 bases; nucleotides outside the gene matches: 8. In DNA, the CDR3 is TGTGCCAGCAGCTCTCTAGCGGGAGGACGGCCAGATACGCAGTATTTT. This gives the protein CASSSLAGGRPDTQYF.

V is TRBV10-1 and J is TRBJ2-3; maybe TRBD2 (6 bases). Per the germline V gene, CDR1 is WNHNN and CDR2 is SYGVQD (reference sequence). The CDR3 is 13 amino acids. The V end was cut by 5 bases, the J end by 2 bases, with 8 bases between. The CDR3 reads CASSSSATDTQYF. DNA of the CDR3: TGCGCCAGCAGTTCTAGCGCCACAGATACGCAGTATTTT.

The V call is TRBV9, the J call TRBJ2-7; the match to TRBD1 covers 7 bases. J gave up 3 bases and V 4 bases, and 10 bases lay outside the gene matches. Germline V CDR1 and CDR2: SGDLS, YYNGEE. This CDR3 is 15 amino acids long. Here the CDR3 DNA reads TGTGCCAGCAGCCCCGAAGGGGGCGGAGGCTACGAGCAGTACTTC. Encoded protein: CASSPEGGGGYEQYF.

The V and J genes are TRBV4-2 and TRBJ2-1, with 10 bases matching TRBD1. The CDR3 is 15 residues long. Looked up from germline, CDR1 is LGHNA and CDR2 is YNFKEQ. V gave up 4 bases and J gave up 8 bases; unmatched junction bases: 8. CDR3 sequence: CASSPRTGGSDEQFF. The CDR3 region has the DNA TGTGCCAGCAGCCCCAGGACAGGGGGGTCGGATGAGCAGTTCTTC.

This chain links TRBV11-2 with TRBJ2-1; TRBD2 might be the D (7 bases). The CDR3 spans 14 residues. Germline V CDR1 and CDR2: SGHAT, FQNNGV. Between the trimmed V and J ends, which lost 3 bases and 7 bases, there was a span of 13 bases. DNA of the CDR3: TGTGCCAGCAGCTTTGGGGGGGCCTGGAATGAGCAGTTCTTC. This codes for CASSFGGAWNEQFF. Combining the CDR3 with reference TRBV11-2 and TRBJ2-1 gives the whole variable domain EAGVAQSPRYKIIEKRQSVAFWCNPISGHATLYWYQQILGQGPKLLIQFQNNGVVDDSQLPKDRFSAERLKGVDSTLKIQPAKLEDSAVYLCASSFGGAWNEQFFGPGTRLTVL.

The rearrangement uses TRBV11-3 and TRBJ2-5; no definite D call. Per the germline V gene, CDR1 is SGHNT and CDR2 is YENEEA. This CDR3 is 13 amino acids long. Trimming removed 6 bases at V and 5 bases at J, with 13 bases between. The CDR3, as DNA: TGTGCCAGCAGTGGCTCCCCCAGGGAGACCCAGTACTTC. Its translation is CASSGSPRETQYF. Complete variable domain (other parts from reference TRBV11-3 and TRBJ2-5): EAGVVQSPRYKIIEKKQPVAFWCNPISGHNTLYWYLQNLGQGPELLIRYENEEAVDDSQLPKDRFSAERLKGVDSTLKIQPAELGDSAVYLCASSGSPRETQYFGPGTRLLVL.